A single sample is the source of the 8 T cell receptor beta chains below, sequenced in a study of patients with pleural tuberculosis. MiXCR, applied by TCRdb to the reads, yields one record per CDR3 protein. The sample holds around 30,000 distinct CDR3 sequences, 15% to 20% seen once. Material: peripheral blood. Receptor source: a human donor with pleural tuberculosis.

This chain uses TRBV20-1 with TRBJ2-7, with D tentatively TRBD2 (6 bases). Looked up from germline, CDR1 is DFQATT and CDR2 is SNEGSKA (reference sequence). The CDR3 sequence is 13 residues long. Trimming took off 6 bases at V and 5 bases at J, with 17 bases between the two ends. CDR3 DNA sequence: TGCAGTGCCGGGACTCAGGTTACGGACGAGCAGTACGTC. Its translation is CSAGTQVTDEQYV.

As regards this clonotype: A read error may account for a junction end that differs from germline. For the CDR3, the DNA is TGTGCCAGCGGCCGAGCGGTAGGGGAAGAGACTCAGTACTTC. Its translation: CASGRAVGEETQYF. The chain employs TRBV6-2 or TRBV6-3 and TRBJ2-5; D possibly uses TRBD1 or TRBD2 (5 bases each). The CDR3 has 14 amino acids. In germline, CDR1 is MNHEY, CDR2 SVGEGT.

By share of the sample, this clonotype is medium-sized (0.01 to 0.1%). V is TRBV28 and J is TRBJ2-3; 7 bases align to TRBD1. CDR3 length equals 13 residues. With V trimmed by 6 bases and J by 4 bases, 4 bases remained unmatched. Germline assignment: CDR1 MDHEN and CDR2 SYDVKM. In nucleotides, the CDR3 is TGTGCCAGCAGGGACAGGTTCCCAGATACGCAGTATTTT. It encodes CASRDRFPDTQYF.

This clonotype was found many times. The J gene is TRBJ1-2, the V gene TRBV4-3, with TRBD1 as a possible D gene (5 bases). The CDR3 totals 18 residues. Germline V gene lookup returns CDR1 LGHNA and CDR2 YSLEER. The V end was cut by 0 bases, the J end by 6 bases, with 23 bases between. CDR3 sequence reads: CASSQDSSGEFSGNGYTF. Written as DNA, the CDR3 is TGCGCCAGCAGCCAAGATTCCAGTGGGGAATTTTCAGGGAATGGCTACACCTTC.

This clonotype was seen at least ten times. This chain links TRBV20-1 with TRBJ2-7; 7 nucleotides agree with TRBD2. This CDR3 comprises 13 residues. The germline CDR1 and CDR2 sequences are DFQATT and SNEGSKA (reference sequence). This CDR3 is CRASSGSSYEQYF. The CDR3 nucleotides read TGCAGAGCCTCTAGCGGAAGCTCCTACGAGCAGTACTTC.

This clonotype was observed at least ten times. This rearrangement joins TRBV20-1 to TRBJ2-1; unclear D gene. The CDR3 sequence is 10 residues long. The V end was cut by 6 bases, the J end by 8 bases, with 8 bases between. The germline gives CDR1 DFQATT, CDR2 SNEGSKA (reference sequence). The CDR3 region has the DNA TGCAGTGCCCCCCTTGATGAGCAGTTCTTC. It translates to CSAPLDEQFF.

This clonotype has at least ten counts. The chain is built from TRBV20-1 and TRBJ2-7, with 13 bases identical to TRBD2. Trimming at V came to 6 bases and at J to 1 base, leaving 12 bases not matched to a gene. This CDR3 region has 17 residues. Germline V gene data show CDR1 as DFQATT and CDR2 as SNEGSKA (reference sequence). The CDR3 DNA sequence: TGCAGTGCCACGCCCGGGACTAGCGGGGAGCCATCCTACGAGCAGTACTTC. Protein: CSATPGTSGEPSYEQYF.

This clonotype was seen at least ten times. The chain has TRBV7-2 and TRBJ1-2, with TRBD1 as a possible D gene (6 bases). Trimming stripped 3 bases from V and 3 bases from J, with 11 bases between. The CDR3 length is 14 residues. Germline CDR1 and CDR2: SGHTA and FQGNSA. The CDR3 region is CASSFLYRDYGYTF. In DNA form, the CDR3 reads TGTGCCAGCAGCTTCCTATACAGGGACTATGGCTACACCTTC.